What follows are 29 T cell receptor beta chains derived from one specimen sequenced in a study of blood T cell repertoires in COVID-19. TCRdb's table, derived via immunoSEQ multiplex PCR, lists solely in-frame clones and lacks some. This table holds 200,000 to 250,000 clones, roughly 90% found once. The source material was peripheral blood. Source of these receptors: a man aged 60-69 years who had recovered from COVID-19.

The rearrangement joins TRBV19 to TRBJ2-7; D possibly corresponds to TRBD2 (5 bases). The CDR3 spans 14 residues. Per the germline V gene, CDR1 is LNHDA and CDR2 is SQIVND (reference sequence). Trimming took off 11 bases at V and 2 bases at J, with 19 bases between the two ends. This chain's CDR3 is CAAAWRHGAYEQYF. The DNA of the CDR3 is TGTGCCGCGGCCTGGAGACACGGGGCCTACGAGCAGTACTTC.

CDR3 in amino acids: CASIQFGQGAYEQYF. DNA for the CDR3: TGTGCCAGCATTCAGTTTGGACAGGGGGCTTACGAGCAGTACTTC. The rearrangement links TRBV6-5 to TRBJ2-7, with 11 bases matching TRBD1. V shed 7 bases, J shed 4 bases, and the junction held 9 bases outside the gene matches. Germline CDR1 is MNHEY and CDR2 is SVGAGI. This CDR3 region has 15 residues.

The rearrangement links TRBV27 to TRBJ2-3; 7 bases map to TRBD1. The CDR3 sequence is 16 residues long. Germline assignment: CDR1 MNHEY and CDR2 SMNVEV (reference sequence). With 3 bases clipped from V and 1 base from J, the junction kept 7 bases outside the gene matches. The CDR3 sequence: CASSFGQAAGTDTQYF. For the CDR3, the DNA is TGTGCCAGCAGTTTCGGACAGGCCGCGGGCACAGATACGCAGTATTTT.

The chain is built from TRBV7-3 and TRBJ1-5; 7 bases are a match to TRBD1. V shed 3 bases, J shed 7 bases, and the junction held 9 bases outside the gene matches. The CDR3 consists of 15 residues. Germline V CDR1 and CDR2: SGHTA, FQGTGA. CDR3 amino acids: CASSFPTGWWQPQHF. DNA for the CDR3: TGTGCCAGCAGCTTCCCGACAGGGTGGTGGCAGCCCCAGCATTTT.

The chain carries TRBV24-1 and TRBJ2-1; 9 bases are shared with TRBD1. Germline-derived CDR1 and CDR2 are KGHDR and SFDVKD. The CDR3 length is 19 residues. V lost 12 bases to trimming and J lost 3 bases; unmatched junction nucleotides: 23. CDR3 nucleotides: TGTGCCGCCGGCGGAGGTCCCGGGACAGGGACTGTCGGCTACAATGAGCAGTTCTTC. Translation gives CAAGGGPGTGTVGYNEQFF.

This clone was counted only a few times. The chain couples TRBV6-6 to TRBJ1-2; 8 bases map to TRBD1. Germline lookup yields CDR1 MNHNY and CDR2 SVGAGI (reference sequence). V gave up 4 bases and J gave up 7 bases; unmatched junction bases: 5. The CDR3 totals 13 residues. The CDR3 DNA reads TGTGCCAGCAGTTTTCAGGGGGCTGGTGGCTACACCTTC. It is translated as CASSFQGAGGYTF.

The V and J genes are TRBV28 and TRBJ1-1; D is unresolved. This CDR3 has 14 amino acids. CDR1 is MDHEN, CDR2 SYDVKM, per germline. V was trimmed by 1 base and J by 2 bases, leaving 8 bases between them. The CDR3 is CASSLSAGNTEAFF. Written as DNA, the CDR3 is TGTGCCAGCAGTTTATCGGCGGGAAACACTGAAGCTTTCTTT.

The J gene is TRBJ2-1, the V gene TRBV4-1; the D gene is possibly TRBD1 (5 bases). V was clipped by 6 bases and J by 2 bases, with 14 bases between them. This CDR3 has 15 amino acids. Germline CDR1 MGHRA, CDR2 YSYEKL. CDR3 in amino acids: CASSPAGRTYNEQFF. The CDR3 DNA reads TGCGCCAGCAGTCCGGCAGGGCGGACCTACAATGAGCAGTTCTTC.

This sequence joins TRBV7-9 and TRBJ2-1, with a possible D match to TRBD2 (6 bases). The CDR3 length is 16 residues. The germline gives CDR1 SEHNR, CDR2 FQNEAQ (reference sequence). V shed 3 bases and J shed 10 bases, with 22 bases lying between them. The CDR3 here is CASSFRVMGLGPEQFF. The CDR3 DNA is TGTGCCAGCAGCTTTCGGGTAATGGGACTCGGCCCAGAGCAGTTCTTC.

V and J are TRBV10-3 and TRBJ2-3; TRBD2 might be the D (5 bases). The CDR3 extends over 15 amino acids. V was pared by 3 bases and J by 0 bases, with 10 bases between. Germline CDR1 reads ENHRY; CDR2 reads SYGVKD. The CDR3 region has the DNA TGTGCCATCAGTGAAGGACTTTCTAGCACAGATACGCAGTATTTT. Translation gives CAISEGLSSTDTQYF.

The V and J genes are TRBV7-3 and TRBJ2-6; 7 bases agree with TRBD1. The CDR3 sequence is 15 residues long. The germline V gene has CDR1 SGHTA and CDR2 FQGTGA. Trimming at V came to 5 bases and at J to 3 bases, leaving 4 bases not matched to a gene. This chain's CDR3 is CASSRGGGGANVLTF. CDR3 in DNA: TGTGCCAGCAGCCGAGGGGGCGGTGGGGCCAACGTCCTGACTTTC.

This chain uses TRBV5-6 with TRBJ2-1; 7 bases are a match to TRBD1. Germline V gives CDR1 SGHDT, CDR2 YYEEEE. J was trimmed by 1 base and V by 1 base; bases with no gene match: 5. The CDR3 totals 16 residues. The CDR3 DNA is TGTGCCAGCAGCTTGTCTGCGACAGGGTCCTACAATGAGCAGTTCTTC. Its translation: CASSLSATGSYNEQFF. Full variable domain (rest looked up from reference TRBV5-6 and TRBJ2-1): DAGVTQSPTHLIKTRGQQVTLRCSPKSGHDTVSWYQQALGQGPQFIFQYYEEEERQRGNFPDRFSGHQFPNYSSELNVNALLLGDSALYLCASSLSATGSYNEQFFGPGTRLTVL.

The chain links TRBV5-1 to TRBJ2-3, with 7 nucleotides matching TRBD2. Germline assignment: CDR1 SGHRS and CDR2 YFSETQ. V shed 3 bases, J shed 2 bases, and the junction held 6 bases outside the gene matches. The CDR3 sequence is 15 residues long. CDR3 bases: TGCGCCAGCAGCTCCCAGCGGGGCTACACAGATACGCAGTATTTT. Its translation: CASSSQRGYTDTQYF.

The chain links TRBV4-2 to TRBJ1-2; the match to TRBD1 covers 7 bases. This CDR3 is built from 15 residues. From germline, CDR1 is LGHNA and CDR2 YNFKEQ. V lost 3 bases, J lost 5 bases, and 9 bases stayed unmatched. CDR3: CASSHEDRVRYGYTF. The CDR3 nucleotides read TGTGCCAGCAGCCATGAAGACAGGGTTAGGTATGGCTACACCTTC.

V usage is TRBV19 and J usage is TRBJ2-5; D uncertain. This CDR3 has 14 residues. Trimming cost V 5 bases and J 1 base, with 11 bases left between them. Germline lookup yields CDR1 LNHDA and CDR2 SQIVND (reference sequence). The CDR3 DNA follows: TGTGCCAGTAGTCCCCGAACTTTCCAAGAGACCCAGTACTTC. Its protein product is CASSPRTFQETQYF. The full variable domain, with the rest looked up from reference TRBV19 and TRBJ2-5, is DGGITQSPKYLFRKEGQNVTLSCEQNLNHDAMYWYRQDPGQGLRLIYYSQIVNDFQKGDIAEGYSVSREKKESFPLTVTSAQKNPTAFYLCASSPRTFQETQYFGPGTRLLVL.

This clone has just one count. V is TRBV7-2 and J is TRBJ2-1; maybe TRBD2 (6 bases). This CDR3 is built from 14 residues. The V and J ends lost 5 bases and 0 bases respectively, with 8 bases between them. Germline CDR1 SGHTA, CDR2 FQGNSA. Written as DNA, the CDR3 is TGTGCCAGCAGCGTCGGGAGCTCCTACAATGAGCAGTTCTTC. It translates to CASSVGSSYNEQFF.

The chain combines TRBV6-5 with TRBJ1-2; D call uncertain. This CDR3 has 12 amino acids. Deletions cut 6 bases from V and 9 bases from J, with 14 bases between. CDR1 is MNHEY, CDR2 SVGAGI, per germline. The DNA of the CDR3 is TGTGCCAGCAGACACCAGGCATTCAGCTACACCTTC. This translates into CASRHQAFSYTF.

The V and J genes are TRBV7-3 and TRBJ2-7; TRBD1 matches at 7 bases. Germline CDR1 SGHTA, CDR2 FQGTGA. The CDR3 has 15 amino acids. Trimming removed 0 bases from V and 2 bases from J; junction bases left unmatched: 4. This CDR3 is CASSLTGDRTYEQYF. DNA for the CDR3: TGTGCCAGCAGCTTAACCGGGGACAGAACCTACGAGCAGTACTTC.

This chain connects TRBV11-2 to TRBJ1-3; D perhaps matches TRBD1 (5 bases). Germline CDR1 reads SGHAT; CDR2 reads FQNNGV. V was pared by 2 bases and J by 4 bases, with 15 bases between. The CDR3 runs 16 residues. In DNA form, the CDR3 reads TGTGCCAGCAGCTTAAACCAGGGTAGTAGAGGAAACACCATATATTTT. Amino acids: CASSLNQGSRGNTIYF.

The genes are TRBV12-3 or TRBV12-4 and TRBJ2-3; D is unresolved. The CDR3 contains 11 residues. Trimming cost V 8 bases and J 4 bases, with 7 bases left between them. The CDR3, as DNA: TGTGCCAGCTCCAAGCCAGATACGCAGTATTTT. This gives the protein CASSKPDTQYF.

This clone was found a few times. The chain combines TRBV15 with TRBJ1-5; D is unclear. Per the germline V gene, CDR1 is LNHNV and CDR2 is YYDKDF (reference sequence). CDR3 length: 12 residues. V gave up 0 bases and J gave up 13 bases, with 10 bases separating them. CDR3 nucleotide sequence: TGTGCCACCAGCAGAGATGAGACTCCTCAGCATTTT. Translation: CATSRDETPQHF. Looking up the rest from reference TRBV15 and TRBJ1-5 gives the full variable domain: DAMVIQNPRYQVTQFGKPVTLSCSQTLNHNVMYWYQQKSSQAPKLLFHYYDKDFNNEADTPDNFQSRRPNTSFCFLDIRSPGLGDTAMYLCATSRDETPQHFGDGTRLSIL.

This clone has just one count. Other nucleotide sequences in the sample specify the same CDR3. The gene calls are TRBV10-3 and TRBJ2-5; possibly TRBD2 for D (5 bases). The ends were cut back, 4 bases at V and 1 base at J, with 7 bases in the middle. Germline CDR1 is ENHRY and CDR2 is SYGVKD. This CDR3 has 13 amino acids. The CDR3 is CAISGRGQETQYF. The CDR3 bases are TGTGCCATCAGTGGACGGGGCCAAGAGACCCAGTACTTC.

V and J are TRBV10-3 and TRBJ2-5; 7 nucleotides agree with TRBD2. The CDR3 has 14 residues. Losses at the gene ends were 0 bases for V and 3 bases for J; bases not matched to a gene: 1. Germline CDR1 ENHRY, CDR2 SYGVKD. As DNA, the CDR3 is TGTGCCATCAGTGAGTCAGGGACTAAAGAGACCCAGTACTTC. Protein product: CAISESGTKETQYF.

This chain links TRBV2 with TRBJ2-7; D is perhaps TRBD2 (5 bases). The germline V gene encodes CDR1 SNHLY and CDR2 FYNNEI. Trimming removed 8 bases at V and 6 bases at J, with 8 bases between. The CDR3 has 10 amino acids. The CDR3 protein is CASRGSEQYF. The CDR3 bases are TGTGCCAGCCGGGGAAGCGAGCAGTACTTC.

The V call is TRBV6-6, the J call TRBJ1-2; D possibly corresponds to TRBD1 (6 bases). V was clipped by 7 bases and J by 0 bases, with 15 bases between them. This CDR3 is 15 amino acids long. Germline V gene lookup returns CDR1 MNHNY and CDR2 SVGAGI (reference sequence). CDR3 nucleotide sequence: TGTGCCAGCATTATCGGACAGCCAGCTAACTATGGCTACACCTTC. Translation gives CASIIGQPANYGYTF.

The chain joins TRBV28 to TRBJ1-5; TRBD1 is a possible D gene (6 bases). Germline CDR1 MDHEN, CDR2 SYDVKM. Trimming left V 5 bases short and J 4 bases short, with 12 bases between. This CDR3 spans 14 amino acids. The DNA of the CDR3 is TGTGCCAGCAGTCTGACAGGCTCGAATCAGCCCCAGCATTTT. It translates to CASSLTGSNQPQHF.

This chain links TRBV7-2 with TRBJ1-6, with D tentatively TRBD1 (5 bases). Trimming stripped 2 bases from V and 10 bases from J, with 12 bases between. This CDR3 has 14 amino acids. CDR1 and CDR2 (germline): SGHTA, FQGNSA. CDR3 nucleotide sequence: TGTGCCAGCAGCTTAAAAGGGGAGGGATCACCCCTCCACTTT. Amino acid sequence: CASSLKGEGSPLHF.

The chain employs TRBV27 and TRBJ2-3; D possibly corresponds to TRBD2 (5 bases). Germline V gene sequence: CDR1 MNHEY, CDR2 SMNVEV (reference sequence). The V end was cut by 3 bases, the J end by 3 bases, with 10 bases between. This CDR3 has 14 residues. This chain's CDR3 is CASSFWELTDTQYF. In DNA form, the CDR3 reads TGTGCCAGCAGTTTTTGGGAGCTAACAGATACGCAGTATTTT.

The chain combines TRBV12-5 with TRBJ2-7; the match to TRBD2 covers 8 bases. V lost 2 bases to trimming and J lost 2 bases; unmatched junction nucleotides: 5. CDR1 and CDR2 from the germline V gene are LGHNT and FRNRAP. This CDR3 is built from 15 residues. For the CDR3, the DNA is TGTGCTAGTGGTTTGTGGGCGGGGGGTACCTACGAGCAGTACTTC. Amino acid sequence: CASGLWAGGTYEQYF.